This T cell receptor beta chain was found in a study of cytomegalovirus exposure and HLA in healthy donors. This CDR3 region has 15 residues. Germline values: CDR1 SGDLS, CDR2 YYNGEE. The germline V and J ends were trimmed by 4 bases and 4 bases, with 14 bases remaining between them. Amplification used 60 Vbeta primers and 13 Jbeta primers. This table comes from immunoSEQ multiplex PCR, and its TCRdb copy is limited to in-frame clones, with some not included. The data contain 65,000 to 90,000 clones, 76% of them singletons. Worth noting for this clone: Its antigen remains unknown.

General study points: Follow-up analysis found HLA locus-dependent TCR association rates, highest for DRB1 and lowest for HLA-C. What was likely a sequencing artifact was a cluster of highly shared sequence variants.

Healthy bone marrow donors supplied every sample. This clonotype originated in a man aged 40-55 years in good health and CMV-seronegative. This rearrangement joins TRBV9 to TRBJ1-4; possibly TRBD1 for D (6 bases). The sample taken for sequencing was PBMCs. The CDR3 DNA reads as TGTGCCAGCAGCACAGGACAGTACGATAATGAAAAACTGTTTTTT. The encoded protein is CASSTGQYDNEKLFF.